The 28 T cell receptor beta chains below all came from one sample that was sequenced in a study of T-cell reconstitution after alpha-beta-depleted transplantation in children. Preparation of the TCRbeta library involved a method that used unique molecular identifiers. Via MiXCR, TCRdb re-called the PCR reads, giving one row per CDR3 protein. This sample has approximately 980,000 distinct CDR3 sequences, with under 30% found just once. Here the sequenced sample was PBMCs, mostly from graft donor cells, taken 360 days after TCRalphabeta/CD19-depleted stem cell transplant. The origin of the receptors is a boy less than two years old who had a stem cell transplant for SCID, so the T cells may come from the graft donor.

This clonotype was seen many times. The chain links TRBV2 to TRBJ2-1; no clear D gene. The CDR3 sequence is 12 residues long. V was pared by 6 bases and J by 7 bases, with 10 bases between. Germline CDR1 SNHLY, CDR2 FYNNEI. The DNA for the CDR3 is TGTGCCAGCAGCCTATACTATAATGAGCAGTTCTTC. This encodes CASSLYYNEQFF.

In the case of this clonotype: The junction shows a germline mismatch at one end, possibly a read error. The chain is built from TRBV20-1 and TRBJ2-1, with TRBD2 matching over 12 bases. This CDR3 is built from 17 residues. CDR1 is DFQATT and CDR2 is SNEGSKA in the germline V gene (reference sequence). The CDR3 region has the DNA TGCTGTGCTAGTCGCCTAGCGGGGGGGAGCTCCTACAATGAGCAGTTCTTC. Its protein is CCASRLAGGSSYNEQFF.

This clonotype was picked up a small number of times. The chain combines TRBV12-3 or TRBV12-4 with TRBJ2-3; D is ambiguous. V was clipped by 5 bases and J by 0 bases, with 15 bases between them. The CDR3 length is 16 residues. The CDR3 region is CASSILSRVSTDTQYF. CDR3 sequence (DNA): TGTGCCAGCAGTATACTTTCACGGGTTAGCACAGATACGCAGTATTTT.

About this clonotype: Its ends do not fully match the called genes, so a read error is possible. This chain joins TRBV6-5 and TRBJ1-1, with 10 bases identical to TRBD1. Per germline, CDR1 MNHEY and CDR2 SVGAGI. The CDR3 sequence is 16 residues long. Here the CDR3 reads CASSYGTGEWDTEPFF. CDR3 coding DNA: TGTGCCAGCAGTTACGGGACAGGGGAATGGGACACTGAACCTTTCTTT.

The rearrangement uses TRBV12-3 or TRBV12-4 and TRBJ2-5; the D is unclear. The CDR3 covers 13 residues. Trimming pared 5 bases from V and 7 bases from J, leaving 14 bases between. DNA of the CDR3: TGTGCCAGCAGTCTCGGGCCATCGGCGACCCAGTACTTC. Its protein is CASSLGPSATQYF.

The chain is built from TRBV20-1 and TRBJ1-4, with D maybe TRBD1 (6 bases). Germline CDR1 reads DFQATT; CDR2 reads SNEGSKA (reference sequence). Trimming left V 1 base short and J 5 bases short, with 11 bases between. The CDR3 sequence is 14 residues long. The CDR3 protein is CSARGGQKNEKLFF. The CDR3 coding sequence is TGCAGTGCTAGAGGGGGGCAGAAAAATGAAAAACTGTTTTTT.

This clonotype was seen a few times. V gene TRBV6-1 combines with J gene TRBJ2-5; no firm D call. There are 16 residues in the CDR3. Trimming took 2 bases from V and 5 from J, leaving 18 bases between them. In germline, CDR1 is MNHNS, CDR2 SASEGT. The CDR3 nucleotides are TGTGCCAGCAGTGAACAGAGCAGCTGGGAATTCGAGACCCAGTACTTC. Its translation is CASSEQSSWEFETQYF.

The CDR3 loop is CASSFALEAEDEQFF. In nucleotides, the CDR3 is TGTGCCAGCAGTTTTGCGTTGGAGGCGGAGGATGAGCAGTTCTTC. This sequence joins TRBV28 and TRBJ2-1, with a possible D match to TRBD2 (5 bases). V was cut by 3 bases and J by 8 bases, with 17 bases left in between. This CDR3 has 15 residues. Per germline, CDR1 MDHEN and CDR2 SYDVKM.

This rearrangement joins TRBV28 to TRBJ2-7; D might be TRBD2 (5 bases). With 5 bases removed from V and 7 bases from J, the gap between germline ends came to 15 bases. The CDR3 runs 13 residues. Germline V CDR1 and CDR2: MDHEN, SYDVKM. As DNA, the CDR3 is TGTGCCAGCAGTCCCTCCCCGTCGGGGGAGCAGTACTTC. This encodes CASSPSPSGEQYF.

The chain has TRBV27 and TRBJ2-1; possible D gene TRBD1, 6 bases. CDR3 length equals 14 residues. Germline values: CDR1 MNHEY, CDR2 SMNVEV (reference sequence). V lost 7 bases to trimming and J lost 3 bases, with 13 bases between them. The CDR3 DNA is TGTGCCAGCAATATTGGGGGCGGCTACAATGAGCAGTTCTTC. This sequence encodes CASNIGGGYNEQFF.

In DNA form, the CDR3 reads TGTGCCAGCAGTCAGTCACCCTTACTGGGTGAGCAGTTCTTC. This encodes CASSQSPLLGEQFF. The J gene is TRBJ2-1, the V gene TRBV6-2 or TRBV6-3; no clear D. CDR3 length: 14 amino acids. CDR1 MNHEY and CDR2 SVGEGT come from the germline V gene. V was shortened by 5 bases and J by 9 bases, with 17 bases between the two germline ends.

This clonotype was recorded a few times. The chain combines TRBV13 with TRBJ2-1, with D unclear. Looked up from germline, CDR1 is PRHDT and CDR2 is FYEKMQ (reference sequence). V lost 7 bases and J lost 10, with 20 bases in between. The CDR3 sequence is 14 residues long. The CDR3 nucleotides read TGTGCCAGCACGCCCTCCCATTTCTTTAGGGAGCAGTTCTTC. It specifies CASTPSHFFREQFF.

This clonotype was picked up a small number of times. The V and J genes are TRBV6-5 and TRBJ1-1; no reliable D call. With 2 bases removed from V and 1 base from J, the gap between germline ends came to 8 bases. The CDR3 runs to 14 residues. Germline assignment: CDR1 MNHEY and CDR2 SVGAGI. The CDR3 nucleotides read TGTGCCAGCAGTTACGGCAGTAGGAACACTGAAGCTTTCTTT. Its translation: CASSYGSRNTEAFF.

This clonotype came up a few times. The V and J genes are TRBV10-3 and TRBJ2-3; D ambiguous. The CDR3 is made up of 15 amino acids. Per the germline V gene, CDR1 is ENHRY and CDR2 is SYGVKD. Trimming left V 7 bases short and J 0 bases short, with 14 bases between. The CDR3 bases are TGTGCCATCATGAGAAGGCCGTTTAGCACAGATACGCAGTATTTT. Its protein product is CAIMRRPFSTDTQYF.

The chain joins TRBV12-3 or TRBV12-4 to TRBJ2-6; D is unresolved. The CDR3 contains 16 residues. V shed 3 bases and J shed 2 bases, with 11 bases lying between them. In DNA, the CDR3 is TGTGCCAGCAGTTTCGGGTTTCTCACTGGGGCCAACGTCCTGACTTTC. It encodes CASSFGFLTGANVLTF.

This clonotype has more than one count but fewer than ten. The rearrangement uses TRBV12-3 or TRBV12-4 and TRBJ2-3; D is possibly TRBD2 (7 bases). The CDR3 runs 15 residues. V was trimmed by 8 bases and J by 0 bases, leaving 15 bases between them. Here the CDR3 DNA reads TGTGCCAGCGGACTCCGGGGGGCGAGCACAGATACGCAGTATTTT. Protein: CASGLRGASTDTQYF.

The chain is built from TRBV7-9 and TRBJ2-2; no firm D call. The CDR3 length is 15 residues. From germline, CDR1 is SEHNR and CDR2 FQNEAQ (reference sequence). Trimming removed 5 bases from V and 3 bases from J, with 13 bases in between. The CDR3 protein is CASSRIWVDTGELFF. CDR3 bases: TGTGCCAGCAGCCGTATTTGGGTGGACACCGGGGAGCTGTTTTTT.

The V and J genes are TRBV7-3 and TRBJ2-3; D is ambiguous. The CDR3 sequence is 18 residues long. Trimming stripped 1 base from V and 4 bases from J, with 21 bases between. The germline V gene encodes CDR1 SGHTA and CDR2 FQGTGA. In DNA, the CDR3 is TGTGCCAGCAGCTTAAATATCGGACGTCCGGATGGCGCAGATACGCAGTATTTT. Translating gives CASSLNIGRPDGADTQYF.

This chain joins TRBV29-1 and TRBJ1-3; no firm D call. The CDR3 is 14 residues long. Germline V lookup: CDR1 SQVTM, CDR2 ANQGSEA. The V gene lost 4 bases and the J gene lost 2 bases, with 12 bases spanning the gap. DNA for the CDR3: TGCAGCGTTGTGGGAGGCCCTGCTGGAAACACCATATATTTT. Its protein product is CSVVGGPAGNTIYF.

This clonotype showed up just a few times. J is TRBJ1-5 and V is TRBV28; D call uncertain. The length of the CDR3 is 13 residues. Trimming took off 3 bases at V and 5 bases at J, with 8 bases between the two ends. The germline V gene encodes CDR1 MDHEN and CDR2 SYDVKM. DNA of the CDR3: TGTGCCAGCAGTTTGAAGGCCGATCAGCCCCAGCATTTT. Its translation: CASSLKADQPQHF. Complete variable domain (other parts from reference TRBV28 and TRBJ1-5): DVKVTQSSRYLVKRTGEKVFLECVQDMDHENMFWYRQDPGLGLRLIYFSYDVKMKEKGDIPEGYSVSREKKERFSLILESASTNQTSMYLCASSLKADQPQHFGDGTRLSIL.

This clonotype appeared a few times. The V and J genes are TRBV7-7 and TRBJ1-5; D is unclear. Germline CDR1 reads SSHAT; CDR2 reads FNYEAQ (reference sequence). The V end lost 2 bases, the J end lost 4 bases, and 12 bases lay between the germline ends. The CDR3 extends over 15 amino acids. This CDR3 is CASSLITGKNQPQHF. Written as DNA, the CDR3 is TGTGCCAGCAGCTTAATCACGGGGAAGAATCAGCCCCAGCATTTT.

This clonotype was seen more than once but under ten times. The chain is built from TRBV12-3 or TRBV12-4 and TRBJ1-3; D call uncertain. Trimming pared 7 bases from V and 4 bases from J, leaving 5 bases between. The CDR3 is 11 amino acids. This chain's CDR3 is CASTPGNTIYF. The DNA for the CDR3 is TGTGCCAGCACCCCCGGAAACACCATATATTTT.

The rearrangement joins TRBV2 to TRBJ1-4, with D possibly matching TRBD1 (6 bases). The V and J ends lost 1 base and 12 bases respectively, with 6 bases between them. Germline V lookup: CDR1 SNHLY, CDR2 FYNNEI. The CDR3 runs 11 residues. This CDR3 is CASSEGTELFF. The CDR3, as DNA: TGTGCCAGCAGTGAAGGGACAGAACTGTTTTTT.

This chain uses TRBV5-1 with TRBJ2-7, with D tentatively TRBD1 (7 bases). The germline V and J ends were trimmed by 4 bases and 4 bases, with 21 bases remaining between them. Germline V gene lookup returns CDR1 SGHRS and CDR2 YFSETQ. The CDR3 consists of 16 residues. The CDR3 sequence: CASSLGGTAIFYEQYF. The CDR3 bases are TGCGCCAGCAGCCTTGGAGGGACAGCTATCTTTTACGAGCAGTACTTC.

This chain links TRBV2 with TRBJ2-7; no clear D gene. The CDR3 loop spans 13 amino acids. The germline V and J ends were trimmed by 7 bases and 7 bases, with 17 bases remaining between them. In germline, CDR1 is SNHLY, CDR2 FYNNEI. The CDR3 loop is CASKKPGPTEQYF. Written as DNA, the CDR3 is TGTGCCAGCAAGAAACCCGGCCCTACGGAGCAGTACTTC.

In its sample, this clonotype was seen many times. V is TRBV29-1 and J is TRBJ1-1; tentative D call: TRBD1 (6 bases). V lost 3 bases and J lost 2, with 7 bases in between. This CDR3 has 12 residues. CDR1 is SQVTM, CDR2 ANQGSEA, per germline. The CDR3 nucleotides are TGCAGCGTTGACAGGGGAAACACTGAAGCTTTCTTT. Encoded protein: CSVDRGNTEAFF.

The genes are TRBV9 and TRBJ1-1, with D hard to call. Germline V gene data show CDR1 as SGDLS and CDR2 as YYNGEE. The CDR3 has 15 amino acids. V was clipped by 3 bases and J by 2 bases, with 14 bases between them. CDR3 amino acids: CASSASRTVNTEAFF. CDR3 nucleotides: TGTGCCAGCAGCGCCTCACGGACGGTAAACACTGAAGCTTTCTTT.

The chain employs TRBV12-3 or TRBV12-4 and TRBJ1-6; D call uncertain. This CDR3 is 15 amino acids long. Trimming pared 7 bases from V and 3 bases from J, leaving 13 bases between. DNA of the CDR3: TGTGCCAGCACCCTTGAGGTTGGCTATAATTCACCCCTCCACTTT. As protein: CASTLEVGYNSPLHF.